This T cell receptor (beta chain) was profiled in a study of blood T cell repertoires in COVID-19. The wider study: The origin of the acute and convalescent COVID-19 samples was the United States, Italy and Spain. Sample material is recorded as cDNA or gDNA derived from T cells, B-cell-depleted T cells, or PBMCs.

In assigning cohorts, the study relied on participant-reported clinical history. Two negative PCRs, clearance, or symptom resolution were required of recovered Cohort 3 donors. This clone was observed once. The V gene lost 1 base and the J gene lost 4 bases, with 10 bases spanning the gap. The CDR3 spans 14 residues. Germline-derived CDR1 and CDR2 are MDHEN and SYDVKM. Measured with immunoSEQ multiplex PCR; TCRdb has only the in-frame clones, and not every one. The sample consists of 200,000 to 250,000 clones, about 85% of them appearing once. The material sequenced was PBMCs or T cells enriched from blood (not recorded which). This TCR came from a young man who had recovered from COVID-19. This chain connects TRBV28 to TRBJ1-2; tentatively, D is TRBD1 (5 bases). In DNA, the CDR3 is TGTGCCAGCAGTTTATCTATGACAGTCTATGGCTACACCTTC. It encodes CASSLSMTVYGYTF.